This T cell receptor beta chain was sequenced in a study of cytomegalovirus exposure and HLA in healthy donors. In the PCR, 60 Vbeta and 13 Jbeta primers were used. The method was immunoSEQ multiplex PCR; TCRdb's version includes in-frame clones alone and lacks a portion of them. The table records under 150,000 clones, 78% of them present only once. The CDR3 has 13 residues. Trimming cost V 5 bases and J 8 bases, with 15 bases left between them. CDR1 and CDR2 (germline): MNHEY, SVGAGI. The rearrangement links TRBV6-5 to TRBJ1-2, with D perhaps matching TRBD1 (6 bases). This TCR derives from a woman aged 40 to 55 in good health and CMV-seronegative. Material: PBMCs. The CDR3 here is CASSTGGLGGYTF. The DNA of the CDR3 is TGTGCCAGCAGTACGGGGGGCCTCGGGGGCTACACCTTC.